These T cell receptor beta chains were read from a single sample in a study of metastatic and nonmetastatic thyroid tumors. TCRdb reprocessed the PCR reads using MiXCR. The sample includes roughly 30,000 clones, 20% to 25% of them seen just once. Material: blood. The receptors were gathered from a female donor with papillary thyroid cancer or a benign thyroid nodule (not recorded which). Some clones in this sample may be carry-over from other donors' samples. Both conserved end residues are part of each CDR3. D genes are given only for firm matches. Clone size is not always given. Where it is, it says once, few, many or a class for expanded clones.

V gene	J gene	CDR3 length	D gene	clone size	CDR3 protein	CDR3 DNA
TRBV12-3/TRBV12-4	TRBJ2-3	15	.	.	CAISLVGGATDTQYF	TGTGCCATCAGTTTAGTCGGCGGTGCAACAGATACGCAGTATTTT
TRBV20-1	TRBJ2-1	16	TRBD2	many	CSARDYLSGSLGEQFF	TGCAGTGCTAGAGATTATTTAAGCGGGAGTCTAGGCGAGCAGTTCTTC
TRBV7-9	TRBJ2-3	14	.	.	CASSPGTSTDTQYF	TGTGCCAGCAGCCCGGGTACTAGCACAGATACGCAGTATTTT
TRBV12-3/TRBV12-4	TRBJ2-3	15	TRBD2	many	CASSPGGSGGNTQYF	TGTGCCAGCAGTCCGGGAGGTAGCGGGGGGAATACGCAGTATTTT
TRBV11-2	TRBJ2-3	12	.	.	CASSEWADTQYF	TGTGCCAGCAGCGAGTGGGCAGATACGCAGTATTTT
TRBV6-1	TRBJ1-6	14	.	few	CASGRPKRDSPLHF	TGTGCCAGCGGAAGACCCAAGAGGGATTCACCCCTCCACTTT
TRBV5-6	TRBJ1-1	14	TRBD1	few	CASSWGTANTEAFF	TGTGCCAGCAGCTGGGGGACAGCGAACACTGAAGCTTTCTTT
TRBV12-3/TRBV12-4	TRBJ1-5	12	.	.	CASSLEGQPELF	TGTGCCAGCAGTTTAGAAGGTCAGCCAGAGCTTTTT
TRBV5-5	TRBJ1-2	14	.	.	CASSSREPVNGYTF	TGTGCCAGCAGCAGTCGGGAGCCCGTTAATGGCTACACCTTC
TRBV20-1	TRBJ1-1	13	TRBD1	.	CSARQPGGAEAFF	TGCAGTGCTAGACAACCAGGGGGCGCAGAAGCTTTCTTT
TRBV12-5	TRBJ1-1	15	.	many	CASAPDLGAYTEAFF	TGTGCTAGTGCGCCCGACCTGGGGGCCTACACTGAAGCTTTCTTT